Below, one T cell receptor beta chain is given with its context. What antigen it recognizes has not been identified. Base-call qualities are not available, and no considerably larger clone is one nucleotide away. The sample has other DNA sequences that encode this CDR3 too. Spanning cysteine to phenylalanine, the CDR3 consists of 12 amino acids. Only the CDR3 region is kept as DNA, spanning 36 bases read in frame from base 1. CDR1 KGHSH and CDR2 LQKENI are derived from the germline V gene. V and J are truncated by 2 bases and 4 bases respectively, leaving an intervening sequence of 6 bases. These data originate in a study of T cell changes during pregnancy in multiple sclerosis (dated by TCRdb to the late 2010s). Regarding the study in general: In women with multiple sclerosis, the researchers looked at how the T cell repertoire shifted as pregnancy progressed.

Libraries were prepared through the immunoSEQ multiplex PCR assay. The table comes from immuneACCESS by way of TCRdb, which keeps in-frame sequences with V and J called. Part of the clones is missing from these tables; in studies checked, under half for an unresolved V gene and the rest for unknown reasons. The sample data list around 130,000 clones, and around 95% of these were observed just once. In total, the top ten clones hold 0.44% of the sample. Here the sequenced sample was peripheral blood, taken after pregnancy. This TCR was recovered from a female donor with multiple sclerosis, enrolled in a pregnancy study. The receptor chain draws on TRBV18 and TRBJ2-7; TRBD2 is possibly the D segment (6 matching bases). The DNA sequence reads TGTGCCAGCTCACCAGGGGGGTACGAGCAGTACTTC. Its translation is CASSPGGYEQYF.